The sequence of this TCR beta chain was determined in a study of blood T cell repertoires in COVID-19. As originally analysed: Reference gene primer amplification yielded estimated nucleated cell counts. The data were produced by immunoSEQ multiplex PCR, yet TCRdb's version contains in-frame clones alone and is incomplete. V and J calls and clone size are given by that table; D and trimming were obtained from the DNA. This sample yields some 180,000 clones, of which more than 70% are seen a single time; roughly 2% belongs to the top ten. This clone came up once. The germline V gene has CDR1 LNHDA and CDR2 SQIVND (reference sequence). The CDR3 spans 17 residues. The trim removed 6 bases at V and 1 base at J, leaving 8 bases unmatched.

The sample comprised peripheral blood. The clonotype was recovered from a man in his forties or fifties who had recovered from COVID-19. The J gene is TRBJ2-2, the V gene TRBV19; TRBD2 matches at 10 bases. The CDR3 nucleotides are TGTGCCAGTAGAGTATTAATAGCGGGAGGGAACACCGGGGAGCTGTTTTTT. Translating it yields CASRVLIAGGNTGELFF. The full variable domain, with the rest looked up from reference TRBV19 and TRBJ2-2, is DGGITQSPKYLFRKEGQNVTLSCEQNLNHDAMYWYRQDPGQGLRLIYYSQIVNDFQKGDIAEGYSVSREKKESFPLTVTSAQKNPTAFYLCASRVLIAGGNTGELFFGEGSRLTVL.